These 20 T cell receptor beta chains were all obtained from the same sample, sequenced in a study of radiation and T cells in renal cell carcinoma. Method: immunoSEQ multiplex PCR; TCRdb's copy keeps in-frame clones and lacks some. The sample yields around 21,000 clones, more than 40% seen once. Regarding treatment: 15 Gy SBRT to primary tumor, nephrectomy 4 weeks later. The specimen was tumor tissue, collected from a patient whose treatment included radiotherapy and nephrectomy. The receptors derive from a woman between 45 and 60 years old with renal cell carcinoma.

This chain uses TRBV12-5 with TRBJ1-2; D uncertain. The V gene's germline CDR1 is LGHNT and CDR2 FRNRAP. V dropped 0 bases and J dropped 4 bases, with 9 bases sitting between them. CDR3 length equals 14 residues. The CDR3 protein is CASGLVPSLYGYTF. Here the CDR3 DNA reads TGTGCTAGTGGTTTGGTCCCATCTCTCTATGGCTACACCTTC.

The J gene is TRBJ1-2, the V gene TRBV4-3; D gene uncertain. Germline assignment: CDR1 LGHNA and CDR2 YSLEER. The CDR3 is 15 residues long. V lost 0 bases, J lost 4 bases, and 12 bases lay in between. CDR3 nucleotides: TGCGCCAGCAGCCAAGATCCAACTGCGGGCTATGGCTACACCTTC. Amino acids: CASSQDPTAGYGYTF.

The CDR3 nucleotides are TGCAGCGTTGAAGTAGGGCTAGCGGGGGGGCCTAGCACAGATACGCAGTATTTT. Amino acids: CSVEVGLAGGPSTDTQYF. The genes are TRBV29-1 and TRBJ2-3, with TRBD2 matching over 12 bases. Germline V gene lookup returns CDR1 SQVTM and CDR2 ANQGSEA. The CDR3 spans 18 residues. V lost 1 base to trimming and J lost 0 bases; unmatched junction nucleotides: 8.

The chain is built from TRBV5-1 and TRBJ1-2; 10 nucleotides match TRBD1. The CDR3 is 16 residues long. V lost 5 bases, J lost 4 bases, and 11 bases stayed unmatched. The germline V gene has CDR1 SGHRS and CDR2 YFSETQ. The CDR3: CASRVGQGPESYGYTF. The CDR3 nucleotides are TGCGCCAGCAGGGTGGGACAGGGGCCCGAGTCCTATGGCTACACCTTC.

V and J are TRBV6-6 and TRBJ2-6, with 9 bases identical to TRBD1. The CDR3 is 16 amino acids. The germline V gene has CDR1 MNHNY and CDR2 SVGAGI (reference sequence). V gave up 2 bases and J gave up 3 bases; unmatched junction bases: 2. CDR3 nucleotides: TGTGCCAGCAGTTACCGGACAGGGGATGGGGCCAACGTCCTGACTTTC. This translates into CASSYRTGDGANVLTF.

The rearrangement links TRBV6-5 to TRBJ1-5, with D possibly being TRBD1 (5 bases). Per germline, CDR1 MNHEY and CDR2 SVGAGI. Trimming left V 5 bases short and J 0 bases short, with 8 bases between. The CDR3 has 14 residues. The DNA for the CDR3 is TGTGCCAGCAGTGTGACAGCTAGCAATCAGCCCCAGCATTTT. It encodes CASSVTASNQPQHF.

In this sample, this clone turned up many times. The V gene is TRBV29-1, the J gene TRBJ1-1; no reliable D call. V shed 6 bases and J shed 4 bases, with 9 bases lying between them. This CDR3 comprises 11 residues. CDR1 is SQVTM and CDR2 is ANQGSEA in the germline V gene. The CDR3 bases are TGCAGCGTCCTCAGTTCCACTGAAGCTTTCTTT. Translation gives CSVLSSTEAFF.

The chain has TRBV7-2 and TRBJ1-2; D gene ambiguous. The V and J ends lost 5 bases and 1 base respectively, with 8 bases between them. Germline assignment: CDR1 SGHTA and CDR2 FQGNSA. The CDR3 runs to 13 residues. The CDR3 loop is CASSLQLNYGYTF. CDR3 nucleotides: TGTGCCAGCAGCCTACAGCTTAACTATGGCTACACCTTC.

This clone occurred a few times. The chain uses TRBV11-3 and TRBJ1-1, with 9 bases identical to TRBD1. In germline, CDR1 is SGHNT, CDR2 YENEEA. CDR3 length: 15 residues. V gave up 4 bases and J gave up 5 bases; unmatched junction bases: 8. This CDR3 is CASSSTGTGKTEAFF. The CDR3 DNA sequence: TGTGCCAGCAGCTCAACCGGGACAGGGAAAACTGAAGCTTTCTTT.

The gene calls are TRBV5-4 and TRBJ1-5, with a possible D match to TRBD1 (5 bases). Germline assignment: CDR1 SGHNT and CDR2 YYREEE (reference sequence). Deletions cut 5 bases from V and 9 bases from J, with 21 bases between. CDR3 length equals 15 residues. The CDR3 sequence is CASSLDPDSRLPQHF. The CDR3 nucleotides are TGTGCCAGCAGTCTAGATCCCGACAGTCGCTTGCCCCAGCATTTT.

In this sample, this clone turned up a few times. Other DNA sequences in the same sample also yield this CDR3. The CDR3 here is CATSREGQGAYEQYF. The CDR3 nucleotides are TGTGCCACCAGCAGAGAGGGACAGGGGGCCTACGAGCAGTACTTC. The V gene is TRBV15, the J gene TRBJ2-7; 11 bases fit TRBD1. The CDR3 runs 15 residues. Germline CDR1 is LNHNV and CDR2 is YYDKDF (reference sequence). Unmatched junction bases numbered 0, after V lost 0 bases and J lost 2 bases. The full variable domain, in which reference TRBV15 and TRBJ2-7 provide the parts outside the CDR3, is DAMVIQNPRYQVTQFGKPVTLSCSQTLNHNVMYWYQQKSSQAPKLLFHYYDKDFNNEADTPDNFQSRRPNTSFCFLDIRSPGLGDTAMYLCATSREGQGAYEQYFGPGTRLTVT.

The chain couples TRBV30 to TRBJ2-3, with a tentative D call TRBD2 (6 bases). This CDR3 has 11 amino acids. Germline V gene data show CDR1 as GTSNPN and CDR2 as SVGIG (reference sequence). V lost 7 bases and J 4 bases, leaving 9 bases between the germline ends. The CDR3 sequence is CAYRLADTQYF. CDR3 bases: TGTGCCTATAGACTAGCAGATACGCAGTATTTT.

V usage is TRBV7-9 and J usage is TRBJ2-7; D is uncertain. Germline CDR1 and CDR2: SEHNR and FQNEAQ (reference sequence). V lost 5 bases and J 3 bases, leaving 11 bases between the germline ends. The CDR3 spans 13 residues. The CDR3 DNA follows: TGTGCCAGCAGCGTACATATAGACTACGAGCAGTACTTC. It codes for CASSVHIDYEQYF.

V gene TRBV6-5 combines with J gene TRBJ1-1, with D possibly being TRBD1 (5 bases). Germline V gene data show CDR1 as MNHEY and CDR2 as SVGAGI. V lost 4 bases, J lost 4 bases, and 10 bases lay in between. The CDR3 loop spans 13 amino acids. CDR3 DNA sequence: TGTGCCAGCAGTTCATCAGGGTTCACTGAAGCTTTCTTT. Translated, it gives CASSSSGFTEAFF.

This clone was detected only a few times. This sequence joins TRBV6-1 and TRBJ2-7; possibly TRBD2 for D (5 bases). Trimming removed 4 bases at V and 2 bases at J, with 9 bases between. The CDR3 contains 13 residues. Germline loops: CDR1 MNHNS, CDR2 SASEGT. CDR3 in amino acids: CASSVSAAYEQYF. The CDR3 bases are TGTGCCAGCAGTGTTTCAGCGGCCTACGAGCAGTACTTC.

A single count supports this clone. The V gene is TRBV5-4, the J gene TRBJ2-5, with 10 bases that match TRBD2. Germline V CDR1 and CDR2: SGHNT, YYREEE (reference sequence). CDR3 length: 16 residues. V lost 0 bases to trimming and J lost 2 bases; unmatched junction nucleotides: 4. The CDR3: CASSLALAGEQETQYF. The CDR3 coding sequence is TGTGCCAGCAGCTTGGCTCTAGCGGGGGAGCAAGAGACCCAGTACTTC.

This clone was seen ten or more times. The CDR3 coding sequence is TGCGCCAGCAGCCAAGAACCGGGGGACCTCACAGATACGCAGTATTTT. Its translation is CASSQEPGDLTDTQYF. The J gene is TRBJ2-3, the V gene TRBV4-1, with a tentative D call TRBD2 (6 bases). Trimming shortened V by 0 bases and J by 2 bases, and 12 bases separated the two germline ends. The CDR3 contains 16 residues. Germline values: CDR1 MGHRA, CDR2 YSYEKL.

This clone was seen only a few times. V is TRBV6-6 and J is TRBJ1-1, with D unresolved. The CDR3 has 11 amino acids. The V end was cut by 6 bases, the J end by 10 bases, with 12 bases between. Germline values: CDR1 MNHNY, CDR2 SVGAGI (reference sequence). The CDR3 loop reads CASSTGRPAFF. For the CDR3, the DNA is TGTGCCAGCAGCACCGGAAGGCCAGCTTTCTTT.

V is TRBV4-3 and J is TRBJ1-3; D ambiguous. The germline V gene encodes CDR1 LGHNA and CDR2 YSLEER. CDR3 length: 15 residues. The V and J ends lost 0 bases and 4 bases respectively, with 10 bases between them. CDR3 loop: CASSQDITEGNTIYF. DNA of the CDR3: TGCGCCAGCAGCCAAGATATAACGGAGGGAAACACCATATATTTT.

By share of the sample, this clone is medium-sized. The rearrangement joins TRBV7-8 to TRBJ1-6; the match to TRBD1 covers 8 bases. Germline loops: CDR1 SGHVS, CDR2 FQNEAQ. The CDR3 is 17 amino acids. The junction had 6 bases not matched to a gene; V was cut back by 1 base and J by 4 bases. The CDR3 nucleotides read TGTGCCAGCAGCTTAGGCGGGACAGGTCCATATAATTCACCCCTCCACTTT. Its protein product is CASSLGGTGPYNSPLHF.